A selection of T cell receptor beta chains follows, all from one sample in a study of blood T cells in healthy people across ages. TCRdb recomputed calls from the 5' RACE reads with MiXCR, one row per CDR3 protein. The table shows approximately 850,000 distinct CDR3 sequences, with 58% occurring only once. Sequenced material: blood. These receptors all stem from a man younger than 45 in good health. Both conserved end residues are part of each CDR3. Fields, in order: CDR3 protein, CDR3 DNA, V gene, D gene, J gene, clone size. The D gene is left open where the match is weak. A clone size is listed for some rows: how often the clone was seen (once, few, many), or a class if it is expanded.

CDR3aa: CASSYTGITYEQYF
CDR3nt: TGTGCCAGCAGTTACACCGGGATCACCTACGAGCAGTACTTC
v_gene: TRBV28
d_gene: -
j_gene: TRBJ2-7
abundance: many

CDR3aa: CASSREKSTEAFF
CDR3nt: TGTGCCAGCAGCCGAGAAAAGAGCACTGAAGCTTTCTTT
v_gene: TRBV4-2
d_gene: -
j_gene: TRBJ1-1
abundance: -

CDR3aa: CATTPGTTYEQYF
CDR3nt: TGTGCCACCACTCCCGGGACCACCTACGAGCAGTACTTC
v_gene: TRBV12-3/TRBV12-4
d_gene: -
j_gene: TRBJ2-7
abundance: few

CDR3aa: CASSAQGGYTF
CDR3nt: TGTGCCAGCAGCGCGCAGGGGGGCTACACCTTC
v_gene: TRBV3-1
d_gene: -
j_gene: TRBJ1-2
abundance: -

CDR3aa: CASRDQVAGGTDTQYF
CDR3nt: TGTGCCAGCCGGGACCAAGTGGCAGGAGGCACAGATACGCAGTATTTT
v_gene: TRBV6-6
d_gene: -
j_gene: TRBJ2-3
abundance: -

CDR3aa: CSASTGGPNTEAFF
CDR3nt: TGCAGTGCTTCAACGGGCGGGCCTAACACTGAAGCTTTCTTT
v_gene: TRBV20-1
d_gene: -
j_gene: TRBJ1-1
abundance: -

CDR3aa: CASTDRANNSPLHF
CDR3nt: TGTGCCAGCACTGACAGGGCGAATAATTCACCCCTCCACTTT
v_gene: TRBV9
d_gene: TRBD1
j_gene: TRBJ1-6
abundance: -

CDR3aa: CASSSQLFEPQHF
CDR3nt: TGTGCCAGCAGTTCACAACTTTTTGAGCCCCAGCATTTT
v_gene: TRBV12-3/TRBV12-4
d_gene: -
j_gene: TRBJ1-5
abundance: -

CDR3aa: CASSLKTSDVETQYF
CDR3nt: TGTGCCAGCAGCCTTAAGACTAGCGATGTGGAGACCCAGTACTTC
v_gene: TRBV9
d_gene: TRBD2
j_gene: TRBJ2-5
abundance: -

CDR3aa: CSATTSGGNNEQFF
CDR3nt: TGCAGTGCTACGACTAGCGGGGGGAACAATGAGCAGTTCTTC
v_gene: TRBV20-1
d_gene: TRBD2
j_gene: TRBJ2-1
abundance: few

CDR3aa: CASSPSGGREETQYF
CDR3nt: TGTGCCAGCAGCCCTAGCGGGGGGCGGGAAGAGACCCAGTACTTC
v_gene: TRBV4-2
d_gene: TRBD2
j_gene: TRBJ2-5
abundance: few

CDR3aa: CSARTGTDIQYF
CDR3nt: TGCAGTGCCAGGACAGGGACGGACATTCAGTACTTC
v_gene: TRBV20-1
d_gene: TRBD1
j_gene: TRBJ2-4
abundance: once

CDR3aa: CSVQDRGNVAKKETQYF
CDR3nt: TGCAGTGTCCAGGACAGGGGGAACGTCGCCAAAAAAGAGACCCAGTACTTC
v_gene: TRBV20-1
d_gene: TRBD1
j_gene: TRBJ2-5
abundance: -

CDR3aa: CSARVSGGSGTDTQYF
CDR3nt: TGCAGTGCTAGAGTTAGCGGGGGAAGTGGCACAGATACGCAGTATTTT
v_gene: TRBV20-1
d_gene: TRBD2
j_gene: TRBJ2-3
abundance: -

CDR3aa: CASSYGQLSGYTF
CDR3nt: TGTGCCAGTAGTTACGGACAGCTCTCTGGCTACACCTTC
v_gene: TRBV6-6
d_gene: -
j_gene: TRBJ1-2
abundance: -

CDR3aa: CSVRGRQSYNEQFF
CDR3nt: TGCAGCGTCAGAGGCAGGCAGAGTTACAATGAGCAGTTCTTC
v_gene: TRBV29-1
d_gene: -
j_gene: TRBJ2-1
abundance: many

CDR3aa: CASSDSSPETQYF
CDR3nt: TGCGCCAGCAGTGATAGCAGTCCAGAGACCCAGTACTTC
v_gene: TRBV10-2
d_gene: -
j_gene: TRBJ2-5
abundance: once

CDR3aa: CASSEMDRDTEAFF
CDR3nt: TGTGCCAGCTCAGAAATGGACAGGGACACTGAAGCTTTCTTT
v_gene: TRBV18
d_gene: TRBD1
j_gene: TRBJ1-1
abundance: -

CDR3aa: CASLAGGPQQYF
CDR3nt: TGTGCCAGTCTAGCGGGAGGGCCACAGCAGTACTTC
v_gene: TRBV28
d_gene: TRBD2
j_gene: TRBJ2-7
abundance: -

CDR3aa: CASSVTAMNTEAFF
CDR3nt: TGTGCCAGCAGCGTGACAGCCATGAACACTGAAGCTTTCTTT
v_gene: TRBV9
d_gene: -
j_gene: TRBJ1-1
abundance: few

CDR3aa: CASNQQSGSNVQTF
CDR3nt: TGTGCCAGCAACCAACAGTCCGGGTCCAACGTCCAGACTTTC
v_gene: TRBV5-5
d_gene: -
j_gene: TRBJ2-6
abundance: -

CDR3aa: CSARDHRYEQYF
CDR3nt: TGCAGTGCTAGAGATCATAGATACGAGCAGTACTTC
v_gene: TRBV20-1
d_gene: -
j_gene: TRBJ2-7
abundance: -

CDR3aa: CATGNYRLADTQYF
CDR3nt: TGTGCCACCGGGAATTATAGACTAGCAGATACGCAGTATTTT
v_gene: TRBV13
d_gene: -
j_gene: TRBJ2-3
abundance: -

CDR3aa: CASSRRGTGANVLTF
CDR3nt: TGTGCCAGCAGTCGCAGAGGGACTGGGGCCAACGTCCTGACTTTC
v_gene: TRBV28
d_gene: -
j_gene: TRBJ2-6
abundance: few

CDR3aa: CASSSSGQNTEAFF
CDR3nt: TGTGCCAGCAGCTCGTCGGGACAGAACACTGAAGCTTTCTTT
v_gene: TRBV7-3
d_gene: -
j_gene: TRBJ1-1
abundance: once

CDR3aa: CASSYGPGGYEQYF
CDR3nt: TGTGCCAGCAGTTACGGACCGGGTGGCTACGAGCAGTACTTC
v_gene: TRBV6-5
d_gene: -
j_gene: TRBJ2-7
abundance: -

CDR3aa: CASSLVPLVNRGTQYF
CDR3nt: TGTGCCAGCAGCTTAGTCCCCCTAGTAAATAGGGGGACCCAGTACTTC
v_gene: TRBV11-1
d_gene: -
j_gene: TRBJ2-5
abundance: -

CDR3aa: CASPANTGELFF
CDR3nt: TGTGCCAGCCCCGCGAACACCGGGGAGCTGTTTTTT
v_gene: TRBV28
d_gene: -
j_gene: TRBJ2-2
abundance: -

CDR3aa: CASSLRGSGGSYNEQFF
CDR3nt: TGTGCCAGCAGCCTACGTGGGTCGGGGGGCTCCTACAATGAGCAGTTCTTC
v_gene: TRBV4-2
d_gene: TRBD2
j_gene: TRBJ2-1
abundance: -

CDR3aa: CASMREGHYEQFF
CDR3nt: TGTGCCAGCATGAGGGAGGGCCATTATGAGCAGTTCTTC
v_gene: TRBV6-5
d_gene: TRBD2
j_gene: TRBJ2-1
abundance: -

CDR3aa: CASERSYGYTF
CDR3nt: TGTGCCAGCGAGCGGAGCTATGGCTACACCTTC
v_gene: TRBV7-2
d_gene: -
j_gene: TRBJ1-2
abundance: -

CDR3aa: CASSYRGLGYTF
CDR3nt: TGTGCCAGCAGTTACAGGGGGCTCGGCTACACCTTC
v_gene: TRBV6-5
d_gene: TRBD1
j_gene: TRBJ1-2
abundance: -

CDR3aa: CASSRQGGDEQFF
CDR3nt: TGTGCCAGCAGCCGACAGGGAGGCGATGAGCAGTTCTTC
v_gene: TRBV6-5
d_gene: -
j_gene: TRBJ2-1
abundance: -

CDR3aa: CAISDLSGDIAYEQYF
CDR3nt: TGTGCCATCAGTGATTTGTCAGGGGATATAGCCTACGAGCAGTACTTC
v_gene: TRBV10-3
d_gene: -
j_gene: TRBJ2-7
abundance: -

CDR3aa: CSARIGTSQLGDRYAYF
CDR3nt: TGCAGTGCTAGAATCGGGACTAGTCAGCTAGGGGACAGATACGCGTATTTT
v_gene: TRBV20-1
d_gene: -
j_gene: TRBJ2-3
abundance: -

CDR3aa: CSVMYSGANVLTF
CDR3nt: TGCAGCGTCATGTACTCTGGAGCCAACGTCCTGACTTTC
v_gene: TRBV29-1
d_gene: -
j_gene: TRBJ2-6
abundance: -